These 8 T cell receptor beta chains came from one sample sequenced in a study of molecular identifiers for immune sequencing clone quantification. TCRdb itself ran the PCR reads through MiXCR, one entry per CDR3 protein. The data contain about 500,000 distinct CDR3 sequences, about a fifth of them singletons. The sequenced material came from naive CD8+ T cells from blood, with Jurkat cell RNA spiked in. Documented subset: FACS-sorted CD8+CD4-CCR7+CD45RA+ naive T cells. The receptors were sampled from a human donor in good health. Some libraries in this study had Jurkat cell RNA spiked in.

The chain carries TRBV27 and TRBJ2-7, with D hard to call. V dropped 2 bases and J dropped 2 bases, with 13 bases sitting between them. Germline CDR1 reads MNHEY; CDR2 reads SMNVEV (reference sequence). CDR3 length: 15 amino acids. CDR3 protein: CASSLTNSFAYEQYF. The CDR3 region has the DNA TGTGCCAGCAGTTTAACGAACTCCTTCGCCTACGAGCAGTACTTC.

This clonotype was observed at least ten times. The gene calls are TRBV5-6 and TRBJ1-1; maybe TRBD1 (5 bases). The germline V gene has CDR1 SGHDT and CDR2 YYEEEE. Trimming removed 3 bases at V and 2 bases at J, with 11 bases between. The CDR3 extends over 14 amino acids. The CDR3 loop is CASSSIGGNTEAFF. As DNA, the CDR3 is TGTGCCAGCAGCTCCATTGGGGGAAACACTGAAGCTTTCTTT.

In this sample, this clonotype turned up many times. CDR3: CASSPGGRVGDEQYF. The CDR3 region has the DNA TGTGCCAGCAGCCCGGGAGGACGAGTGGGCGACGAGCAGTACTTC. The chain combines TRBV9 with TRBJ2-7, with 7 bases lining up with TRBD2. The germline V gene encodes CDR1 SGDLS and CDR2 YYNGEE. CDR3 size: 15 residues. V was clipped by 4 bases and J by 5 bases; unmatched bases: 12.

This chain connects TRBV4-1 to TRBJ2-7; 7 positions agree with TRBD1. The ends lost 2 bases at V and 0 bases at J; junction bases unmatched: 4. Germline CDR1 and CDR2: MGHRA and YSYEKL. The CDR3 sequence is 15 residues long. The chain's CDR3 is CASSQQDRSSYEQYF. CDR3 in DNA: TGCGCCAGCAGCCAACAGGACAGGAGCTCCTACGAGCAGTACTTC.

Concerning this clonotype: A much larger clone is a single base away; this may be a read error. The rearrangement links TRBV27 to TRBJ1-5; D is undetermined. Per the germline V gene, CDR1 is MNHEY and CDR2 is SMNVEV (reference sequence). CDR3 size: 14 residues. The CDR3, as DNA: TGTGCCTGCAGAACCAACAATGGCAATCAGCCCCAGCATTTT. Protein: CACRTNNGNQPQHF.

This clonotype showed up many times. This sequence joins TRBV28 and TRBJ1-5; D gene ambiguous. This CDR3 spans 14 amino acids. Germline CDR1 reads MDHEN; CDR2 reads SYDVKM. Trimming stripped 5 bases from V and 0 bases from J, with 8 bases between. This CDR3 is CASSGPYSNQPQHF. The CDR3 DNA follows: TGTGCCAGCAGTGGTCCCTATAGCAATCAGCCCCAGCATTTT.

The chain recombines TRBV11-2 with TRBJ2-3, with TRBD2 identical over 12 bases. Germline V gives CDR1 SGHAT, CDR2 FQNNGV. V shed 3 bases, J shed 0 bases, and the junction held 7 bases outside the gene matches. The CDR3 loop spans 18 amino acids. CDR3 sequence: CASSLTSGRSSSTDTQYF. The CDR3 bases are TGTGCCAGCAGCTTGACTAGCGGGAGATCTTCTAGCACAGATACGCAGTATTTT.

Comments on this clonotype: Since a much larger clone is just one base distant, this may be a read error. The chain combines TRBV6-2 or TRBV6-3 with TRBJ2-3; D is uncertain. Germline CDR1 is MNHEY and CDR2 is SVGEGT. The CDR3 loop spans 14 amino acids. For the CDR3, the DNA is TGTGCCAGCAGTTCTGTCAGTCACACAGATACGCAGTGTTTT. It translates to CASSSVSHTDTQCF.